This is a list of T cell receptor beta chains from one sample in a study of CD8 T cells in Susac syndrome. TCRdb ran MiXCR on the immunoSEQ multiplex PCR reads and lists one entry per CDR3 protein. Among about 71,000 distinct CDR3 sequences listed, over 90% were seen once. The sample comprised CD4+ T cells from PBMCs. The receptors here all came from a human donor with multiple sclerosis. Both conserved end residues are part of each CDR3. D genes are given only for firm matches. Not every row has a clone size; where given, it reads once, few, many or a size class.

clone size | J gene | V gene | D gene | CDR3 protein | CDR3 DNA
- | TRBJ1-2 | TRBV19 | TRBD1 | CASLDRGRSIGSYGYTF | TGTGCCAGTCTTGACAGGGGGCGCAGTATTGGAAGCTATGGCTACACCTTC
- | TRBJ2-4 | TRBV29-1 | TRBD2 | CSVEGGRGAKNIQYF | TGCAGCGTTGAGGGAGGGAGAGGGGCCAAAAACATTCAGTACTTC
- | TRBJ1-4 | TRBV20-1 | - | CSAGTVNEKLFF | TGCAGTGCCGGGACGGTGAATGAAAAACTGTTTTTT
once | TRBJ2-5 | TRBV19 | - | CASSAPGRGQETQYF | TGTGCCAGTAGTGCCCCGGGACGGGGACAAGAGACCCAGTACTTC
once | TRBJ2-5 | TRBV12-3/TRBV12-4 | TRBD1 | CASTSGPGGSETQYF | TGTGCCAGCACCTCGGGGCCAGGGGGATCAGAGACCCAGTACTTC
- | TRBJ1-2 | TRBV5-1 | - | CASSPEGTLGYGYTF | TGCGCCAGCAGCCCGGAAGGGACCCTGGGCTATGGCTACACCTTC
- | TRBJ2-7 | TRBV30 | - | CAWSKQGYEQYF | TGTGCCTGGAGCAAACAGGGATACGAGCAGTACTTC
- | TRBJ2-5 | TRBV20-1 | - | CSARDPTSPSTQYF | TGCAGTGCTAGAGATCCTACTAGCCCCTCGACCCAGTACTTC
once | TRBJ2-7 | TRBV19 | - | CASSPRGPYEQYF | TGTGCCAGTAGTCCCCGGGGCCCCTACGAGCAGTACTTC
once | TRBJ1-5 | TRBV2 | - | CASKNGGGSNQPQHF | TGTGCCAGCAAAAATGGGGGTGGGAGCAATCAGCCCCAGCATTTT
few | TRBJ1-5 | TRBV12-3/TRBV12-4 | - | CASSLKGIGNQPQHF | TGTGCCAGCAGTTTGAAGGGGATAGGCAATCAGCCCCAGCATTTT
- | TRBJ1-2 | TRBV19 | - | CASSIPDYGYTF | TGTGCCAGTAGTATACCGGACTATGGCTACACCTTC
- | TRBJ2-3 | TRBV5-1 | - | CASTSGVTTDTQYF | TGCGCCAGCACTTCGGGGGTGACGACAGATACGCAGTATTTT
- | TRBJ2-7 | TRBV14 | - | CASSQGVEQYF | TGTGCCAGCAGCCAAGGGGTCGAGCAGTACTTC
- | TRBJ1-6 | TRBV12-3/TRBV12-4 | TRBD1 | CASSKTGGISYNSPLHF | TGTGCCAGCAGCAAGACAGGGGGTATCTCCTATAATTCACCCCTCCACTTT
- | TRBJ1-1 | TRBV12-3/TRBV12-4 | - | CASSLAPQGYTEAFF | TGTGCCAGCAGTTTAGCACCTCAAGGGTACACTGAAGCTTTCTTT